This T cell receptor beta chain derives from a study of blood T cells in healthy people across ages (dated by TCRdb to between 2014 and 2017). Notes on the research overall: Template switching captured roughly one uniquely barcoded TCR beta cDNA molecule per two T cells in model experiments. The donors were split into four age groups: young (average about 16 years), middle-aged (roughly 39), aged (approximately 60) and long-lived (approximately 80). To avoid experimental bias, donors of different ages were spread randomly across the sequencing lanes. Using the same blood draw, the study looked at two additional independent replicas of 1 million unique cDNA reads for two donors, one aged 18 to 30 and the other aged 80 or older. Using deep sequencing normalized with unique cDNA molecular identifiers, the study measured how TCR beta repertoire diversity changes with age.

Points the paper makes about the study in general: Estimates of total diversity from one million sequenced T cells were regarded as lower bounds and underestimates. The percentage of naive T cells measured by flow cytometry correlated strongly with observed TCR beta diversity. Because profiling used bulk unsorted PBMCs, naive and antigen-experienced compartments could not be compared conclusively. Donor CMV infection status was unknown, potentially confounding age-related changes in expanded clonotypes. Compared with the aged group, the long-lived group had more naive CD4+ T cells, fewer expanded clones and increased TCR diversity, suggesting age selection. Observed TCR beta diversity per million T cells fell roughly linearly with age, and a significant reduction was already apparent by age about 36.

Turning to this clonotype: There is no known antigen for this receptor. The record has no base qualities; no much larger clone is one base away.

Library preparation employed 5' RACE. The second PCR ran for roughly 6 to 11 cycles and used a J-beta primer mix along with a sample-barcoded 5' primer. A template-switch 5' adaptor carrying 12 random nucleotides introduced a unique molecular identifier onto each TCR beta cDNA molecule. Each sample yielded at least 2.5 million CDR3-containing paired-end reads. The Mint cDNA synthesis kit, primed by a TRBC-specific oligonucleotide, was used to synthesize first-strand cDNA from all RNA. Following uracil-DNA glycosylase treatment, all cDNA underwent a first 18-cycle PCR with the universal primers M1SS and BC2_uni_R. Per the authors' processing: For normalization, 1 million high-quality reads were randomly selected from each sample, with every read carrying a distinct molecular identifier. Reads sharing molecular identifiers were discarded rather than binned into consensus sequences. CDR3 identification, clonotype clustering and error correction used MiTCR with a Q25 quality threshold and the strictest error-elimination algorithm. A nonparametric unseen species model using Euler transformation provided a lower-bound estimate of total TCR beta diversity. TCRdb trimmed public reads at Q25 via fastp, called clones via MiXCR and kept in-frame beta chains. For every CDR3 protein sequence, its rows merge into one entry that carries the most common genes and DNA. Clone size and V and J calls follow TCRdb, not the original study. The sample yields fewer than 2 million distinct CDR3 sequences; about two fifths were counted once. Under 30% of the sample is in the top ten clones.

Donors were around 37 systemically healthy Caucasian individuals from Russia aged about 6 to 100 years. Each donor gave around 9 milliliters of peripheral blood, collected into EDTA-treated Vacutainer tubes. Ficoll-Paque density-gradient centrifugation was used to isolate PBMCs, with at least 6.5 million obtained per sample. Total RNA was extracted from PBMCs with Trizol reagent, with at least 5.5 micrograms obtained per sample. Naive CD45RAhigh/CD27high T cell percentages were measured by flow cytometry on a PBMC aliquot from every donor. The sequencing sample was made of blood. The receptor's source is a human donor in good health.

The CDR3 reads as follows: CASSYRTGEGLETQYF. In nucleotides, the sequence is TGCGCCAGCAGCTACCGCACAGGGGAGGGTCTCGAGACCCAGTACTTC. The rearrangement combines TRBV5-1 with TRBJ2-5, with the D gene tentatively TRBD1 or TRBD2, based on 7 matching bases in each. From its cysteine to its phenylalanine, the CDR3 spans 16 amino acids. CDR3 DNA is the only sequence kept; it has 48 bases, read in frame from the first base. Deletion took 3 bases off V and 5 bases off J, with a span of 20 bases between the germline ends. CDR1 and CDR2 (SGHRS, YFSETQ) derive from the germline V gene.